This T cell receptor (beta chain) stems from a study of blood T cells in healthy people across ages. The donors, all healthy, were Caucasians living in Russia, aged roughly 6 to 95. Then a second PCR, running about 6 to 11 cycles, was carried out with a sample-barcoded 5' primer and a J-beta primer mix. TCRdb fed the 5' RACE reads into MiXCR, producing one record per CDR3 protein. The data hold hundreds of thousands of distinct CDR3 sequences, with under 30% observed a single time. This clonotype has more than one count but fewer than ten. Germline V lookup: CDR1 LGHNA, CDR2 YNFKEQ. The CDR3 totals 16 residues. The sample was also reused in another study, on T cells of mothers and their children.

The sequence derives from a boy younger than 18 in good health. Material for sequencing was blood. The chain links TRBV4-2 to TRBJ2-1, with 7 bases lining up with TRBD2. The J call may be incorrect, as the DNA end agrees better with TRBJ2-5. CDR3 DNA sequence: TGTGCCAGCAGCCAAGATCTGCGGGGGAGCCAAGAGACCCAGTACTTC. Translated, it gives CASSQDLRGSQETQYF.